Listed below are T cell receptor beta chains from one sample, sequenced in a study of T cell responses to AZD1222 COVID-19 vaccine. Sequencing was performed with immunoSEQ multiplex PCR; in TCRdb, only in-frame clones are kept and a portion is missing. This sample has 100,000 to 150,000 clones; approximately 90% occur once, and the top ten carry approximately 7.6%. The material sequenced was peripheral blood, taken on day 0 of AZD1222 vaccination. These receptors all come from an adult in good health. Each CDR3 is given with its conserved first and last residue. The order of the fields is V gene, D gene, CDR3 protein. The D gene is left open where the match is weak.

TRBV5-4	TRBD2	CASSRVGTSGYEQYF
TRBV19	.	CASSIDPGTYGYTF
TRBV28	TRBD1	CASSSTGGYTEAFF
TRBV7-8	.	CASSYRAQGRRDNYGYTF
TRBV6-5	.	CASSYSRVGDTEAFF
TRBV6-2/TRBV6-3	.	CASSSRDEQYF
TRBV28	.	CASSSPTTPGNTIYF
TRBV7-2	.	CASTLSLSGELFF
TRBV2	.	CASMAGYNEQFF
TRBV2	TRBD1	CASRAPAAGGEQYF
TRBV27	TRBD1	CASSRGQGNEQFF
TRBV10-1	.	CASSGGVGEKLFF
TRBV19	.	CASSFGPGRTQYF
TRBV15	TRBD1	CATSGTEIDFYGYTF
TRBV3-1/TRBV3-2	TRBD1	CASSPDGQGGQPQHF
TRBV15	.	CATSRARDIFSANTEAFF
TRBV24-1	.	CATSDLNQPQHF
TRBV28	.	CALGVLDTGELFF
TRBV27	.	CASSPSQRETQYF
TRBV27	TRBD1	CASSLSGTGVYQPQHF
TRBV2	TRBD2	CASRLAAYNEQFF
TRBV6-5	TRBD1	CASSSAGTGDGYTF
TRBV5-4	TRBD1	CASRLRGPGTEAFF
TRBV5-1	TRBD1	CASSLATQGDPYEQYF
TRBV27	.	CASSPHVIRNGYTF
TRBV11-2	TRBD2	CASSRGEGPRETQYF
TRBV28	.	CASAESNQPQHF
TRBV5-1	.	CASSLGGADTGELFF
TRBV5-1	.	CASSLPHGSTDTQYF
TRBV9	.	CASSVQGMNTGELFF
TRBV19	.	CASSKGSEASNAGGYTF
TRBV28	.	CASSFSSGTGELFF
TRBV5-1	TRBD1	CASSRDRDSPLHF
TRBV2	.	CASSVEGPITSEQYF
TRBV29-1	.	CSVTRNEQFF
TRBV27	TRBD1	CASSPSQGDSYNEQFF
TRBV5-1	.	CASSLGESYNEQFF
TRBV5-4	.	CASTPPGGSYEQYF
TRBV15	TRBD2	CATSRDPRLAGPTDTQYF
TRBV28	TRBD1	CASSFRRQGIGEQFF
TRBV29-1	.	CSVLRTASTDTQYF
TRBV19	.	CASSITAAQQPQHF
TRBV13	.	CASSFEPGRDLHF
TRBV18	.	CATKDYQETQYF
TRBV14	.	CASAGWDTQYF
TRBV28	.	CASAPEYPTGELFF
TRBV19	TRBD2	CASTPTGTSGRTQYF
TRBV4-2	.	CASSQGLANEQYF
TRBV29-1	.	CSVVGGEGYGYTF
TRBV19	.	CASSIGDRRSIYEQYF
TRBV18	.	CASSPSSASSGNTIYF
TRBV28	.	CASNPPRGGPTDTEAFF
TRBV5-1	.	CASGEANYGYTF
TRBV20-1	.	CSASVNSGNTIYF
TRBV27	TRBD1	CASSSRGQGPQHF
TRBV2	.	CASSDGGSSTDTQYF